The 5 T cell receptor beta chains below come from one sample, sequenced in a study of beta chain features in type 1 diabetes. Study findings and constraints: TCRB CDR3s from Type 1 diabetes patients were moderately but significantly shorter in all four CD4+ subsets.

The investigators reverse transcribed all of the isolated RNA, so they sequenced expressed TCRB transcripts. The protocol was immunoSEQ multiplex PCR, while the TCRdb copy is restricted to in-frame clones and leaves out a portion. The table lists hundreds of thousands of clones, around an eighth of them singletons. These TCRs' antigens remain unknown. Sequencing input: naive CD4+ T cells from blood. The receptors shown here come from a man aged 18 to 30 with type 1 diabetes.

This clone appeared a few times. The genes are TRBV29-1 and TRBJ1-5; a possible D gene is TRBD1 (5 bases). The CDR3 loop spans 14 amino acids. V dropped 5 bases and J dropped 3 bases, with 14 bases sitting between them. The germline V gene encodes CDR1 SQVTM and CDR2 ANQGSEA. The CDR3 region has the DNA TGCAGCGTTTCGATGACAGATACCAATCAGCCCCAGCATTTT. Residues: CSVSMTDTNQPQHF.

Only a few counts were recorded for this clone. The gene calls are TRBV9 and TRBJ1-3, with a possible D match to TRBD1 (5 bases). The CDR3 extends over 14 amino acids. Trimming took off 4 bases at V and 0 bases at J, with 8 bases between the two ends. Germline lookup yields CDR1 SGDLS and CDR2 YYNGEE. CDR3 sequence: CASSFDSSGNTIYF. As DNA, the CDR3 is TGTGCCAGCAGCTTCGACAGCTCTGGAAACACCATATATTTT.

This chain connects TRBV18 to TRBJ2-7, with TRBD2 as a possible D gene (5 bases). Germline V gene data show CDR1 as KGHSH and CDR2 as LQKENI. The CDR3 is 14 amino acids. Deletions cut 0 bases from V and 2 bases from J, with 8 bases between. CDR3 loop: CASSPPEGTYEQYF. The CDR3 nucleotides read TGTGCCAGCTCACCACCTGAGGGAACCTACGAGCAGTACTTC.

This clone showed up just a few times. The sample contains more than one DNA sequence encoding this CDR3. The chain employs TRBV30 and TRBJ1-2; TRBD1 matches at 9 bases. This CDR3 is built from 14 residues. V dropped 3 bases and J dropped 7; count of bases not matched to a gene: 9. Germline CDR1 GTSNPN, CDR2 SVGIG (reference sequence). The chain's CDR3 is CAWRGTGTEFGYTF. CDR3 sequence (DNA): TGTGCCTGGAGGGGGACAGGGACGGAGTTTGGCTACACCTTC. Based on the CDR3 plus reference TRBV30 and TRBJ1-2, the full variable domain is SQTIHQWPATLVQPVGSPLSLECTVEGTSNPNLYWYRQAAGRGLQLLFYSVGIGQISSEVPQNLSASRPQDRQFILSSKKLLLSDSGFYLCAWRGTGTEFGYTFGSGTRLTVV.

This clone was recorded a few times. The V gene is TRBV30, the J gene TRBJ1-1, with 8 bases identical to TRBD1. CDR1 is GTSNPN, CDR2 SVGIG, per germline (reference sequence). The CDR3 covers 12 residues. Losses at the gene ends were 4 bases for V and 6 bases for J; bases not matched to a gene: 4. The CDR3 is CAWTQDRAEAFF. Written as DNA, the CDR3 is TGTGCCTGGACCCAGGACAGGGCTGAAGCTTTCTTT.